The sequence of this T cell receptor (beta chain) was determined in a study of persistence of HIV-infected CD4 T cells. Points from the study as a whole: Antigen-responding cells were enriched for degenerate expanded CDR3beta sequences. Bulk TCR data could not be restricted to HIV-1-infected CMV-responding cells.

The CDR3 length is 13 residues. V lost 5 bases, J lost 2 bases, and 1 base stayed unmatched. Germline V gene sequence: CDR1 SGHVS, CDR2 FQNEAQ. Sequencing used immunoSEQ version 4 in survey mode. Some clones are missing from TCRdb's copy, which holds only in-frame ones; the method was immunoSEQ multiplex PCR. The sample holds some 9,200 clones, under 90% seen once. The stimulus was an HIV-1 Gag 15-mer peptide pool, 1 ug/peptide/mL. Responding CD4+ T cells were sorted by upregulation of both CD40 ligand and CD69. In regard to this clone: Its target is unknown.

The receptor was derived from an adult woman with HIV who was CMV-seropositive. The sequenced sample was CD4+ T cells sorted from PBMCs after roughly 18-hour stimulation, obtained from a patient who received antiretroviral therapy. The chain joins TRBV7-8 to TRBJ2-7; 9 bases are shared with TRBD2. The CDR3, as DNA: TGTGCCAGCAGCCGGACTAGCGCCTACGAGCAGTACTTC. It translates to CASSRTSAYEQYF.